What follows are 5 T cell receptor beta chains derived from one specimen sequenced in a study of Ad26.COV2.S vaccination and SARS-CoV-2 variants. The data were produced by immunoSEQ multiplex PCR, yet TCRdb's version contains in-frame clones alone and is incomplete. Of some 410,000 clones in the sample, around 92% were seen once. Treatment in this sample: over 15 received Ad26.COV2.S at low or high dose, single or two shots; roughly five received placebo; per-sample allocation not given. Following the first vaccine or placebo injection, samples were taken on day 63. Here the sequenced sample was peripheral blood, taken in a trial of Ad26.COV2.S vaccine versus placebo. The receptor set was obtained from a person between 18 and 65 years old who received the Ad26.COV2.S COVID-19 vaccine or a placebo.

This rearrangement joins TRBV5-4 to TRBJ1-2; TRBD1 is a possible D gene (6 bases). The CDR3 has 14 amino acids. V was clipped by 4 bases and J by 1 base, with 11 bases between them. Looked up from germline, CDR1 is SGHNT and CDR2 is YYREEE (reference sequence). As DNA, the CDR3 is TGTGCCAGCAGCCCGGACAGCGTTAACTATGGCTACACCTTC. Amino acids: CASSPDSVNYGYTF.

Concerning this clone itself: The sample contains more than one DNA sequence encoding this CDR3. The chain has TRBV6-5 and TRBJ1-5; possible D gene TRBD1, 5 bases. This CDR3 has 14 residues. Trimming pared 2 bases from V and 0 bases from J, leaving 5 bases between. CDR1 is MNHEY, CDR2 SVGAGI, per germline. The CDR3 nucleotides read TGTGCCAGCAGTTACAGGGGTAGCAATCAGCCCCAGCATTTT. Translation gives CASSYRGSNQPQHF.

The chain has TRBV9 and TRBJ2-3; a possible D gene is TRBD1 (5 bases). This CDR3 has 15 amino acids. In germline, CDR1 is SGDLS, CDR2 YYNGEE. Trimming removed 3 bases at V and 0 bases at J, with 11 bases between. DNA for the CDR3: TGTGCCAGCAGCGATTCAGGGTATAGCACAGATACGCAGTATTTT. This gives the protein CASSDSGYSTDTQYF. The variable domain in full, with the rest retrieved from reference TRBV9 and TRBJ2-3, is DSGVTQTPKHLITATGQRVTLRCSPRSGDLSVYWYQQSLDQGLQFLIQYYNGEERAKGNILERFSAQQFPDLHSELNLSSLELGDSALYFCASSDSGYSTDTQYFGPGTRLTVL.

V gene TRBV7-2 combines with J gene TRBJ2-7; 10 bases are shared with TRBD2. The germline CDR1 and CDR2 sequences are SGHTA and FQGNSA. V gave up 5 bases and J gave up 2 bases; unmatched junction bases: 9. The CDR3 has 16 amino acids. CDR3 region: CASSRLGSGGAYEQYF. DNA for the CDR3: TGTGCCAGCAGCAGGCTGGGGAGCGGGGGGGCCTACGAGCAGTACTTC.

The CDR3 DNA reads as TGTGCCAGTAGCAGACAGGGCTGGGATTACGAGCAGTACTTC. It specifies CASSRQGWDYEQYF. The chain carries TRBV19 and TRBJ2-7, with 7 bases fitting TRBD1. CDR1 is LNHDA and CDR2 is SQIVND in the germline V gene (reference sequence). The CDR3 sequence is 14 residues long. J lost 4 bases, V lost 6 bases, and 9 bases had no gene match.